The rows below give T cell receptor beta chains drawn from one sample of a study of T cell responses to AZD1222 COVID-19 vaccine. Sequenced by immunoSEQ multiplex PCR; TCRdb stores in-frame clones only, minus some. The data show tens of thousands of clones, around 84% seen once. The specimen comprised peripheral blood, sampled on day 0 of AZD1222 vaccination. All receptors come from an adult in good health. CDR3s include the opening cysteine and the closing phenylalanine or tryptophan.

v_gene,j_gene,CDR3aa
TRBV7-6,TRBJ1-5,CASSLLPPGTGGHQPQHF
TRBV5-1,TRBJ2-2,CASSLATTGGTGELFF
TRBV13,TRBJ2-7,CASSPRLAGGFYEQYF
TRBV7-8,TRBJ1-6,CASSFPRDRGKRGNSPLHF
TRBV6-1,TRBJ1-1,CASSETWGDTEAFF
TRBV19,TRBJ2-2,CASSNPNTGELFF
TRBV5-1,TRBJ2-2,CASSLGDRLYTGELFF
TRBV5-1,TRBJ2-2,CASSLGVGSAGELFF
TRBV6-1,TRBJ2-7,CASSEWGGGSYEQYF
TRBV19,TRBJ2-5,CASSQGLAGGLYQETQYF
TRBV28,TRBJ1-5,CASSVNQPQHF
TRBV19,TRBJ2-3,CASSIGITDTQYF
TRBV10-1,TRBJ2-3,CASSITSGSDTQYF
TRBV10-3,TRBJ2-3,CAISEPTSGSTYGGRNTQYF
TRBV18,TRBJ2-7,CASSEPGLAYEQYF
TRBV15,TRBJ2-1,CATSRDLAGVSPEQFF
TRBV7-3,TRBJ2-1,CASSPIGGEVNEQFF
TRBV19,TRBJ1-2,CASVVTGASINYGYTF
TRBV19,TRBJ1-6,CASRLGGSYNSPLHF
TRBV5-6,TRBJ1-1,CASSLGQGPNEAFF
TRBV11-2,TRBJ1-2,CASSLESWSVKHGYTF
TRBV7-6,TRBJ2-2,CASSPRLAGVNAAGELFF
TRBV21-1,TRBJ2-7,CASSKTTVSYEQYF
TRBV5-4,TRBJ2-1,CASSGRTSGRGDEQFF
TRBV12-5,TRBJ1-6,CASGAHVGEGNSPLHF
TRBV19,TRBJ2-7,CASSIPGQLNNEQYF
TRBV4-3,TRBJ2-2,CASSQDRASGRPTNTGELFF
TRBV20-1,TRBJ2-5,CSASSGTGEETQYF
TRBV7-3,TRBJ1-1,CASSRGGLASMNTEAFF